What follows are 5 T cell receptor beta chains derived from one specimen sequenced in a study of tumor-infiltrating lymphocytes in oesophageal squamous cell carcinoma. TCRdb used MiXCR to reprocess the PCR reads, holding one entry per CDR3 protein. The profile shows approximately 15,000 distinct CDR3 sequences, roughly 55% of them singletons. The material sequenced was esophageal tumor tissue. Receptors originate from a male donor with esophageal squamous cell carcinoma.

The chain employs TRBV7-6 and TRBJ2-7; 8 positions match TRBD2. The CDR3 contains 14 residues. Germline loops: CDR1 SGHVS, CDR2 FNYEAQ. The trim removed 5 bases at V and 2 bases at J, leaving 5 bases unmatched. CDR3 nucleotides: TGTGCCAGCAGCACGGGGGGGGGACCCTACGAGCAGTACTTC. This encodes CASSTGGGPYEQYF.

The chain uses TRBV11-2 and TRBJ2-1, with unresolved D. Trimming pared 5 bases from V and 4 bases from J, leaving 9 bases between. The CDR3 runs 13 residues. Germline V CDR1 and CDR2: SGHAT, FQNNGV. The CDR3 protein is CASSTELYNEQFF. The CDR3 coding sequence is TGTGCCAGCAGCACGGAACTATACAATGAGCAGTTCTTC. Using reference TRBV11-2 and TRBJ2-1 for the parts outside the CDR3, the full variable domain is EAGVAQSPRYKIIEKRQSVAFWCNPISGHATLYWYQQILGQGPKLLIQFQNNGVVDDSQLPKDRFSAERLKGVDSTLKIQPAKLEDSAVYLCASSTELYNEQFFGPGTRLTVL.

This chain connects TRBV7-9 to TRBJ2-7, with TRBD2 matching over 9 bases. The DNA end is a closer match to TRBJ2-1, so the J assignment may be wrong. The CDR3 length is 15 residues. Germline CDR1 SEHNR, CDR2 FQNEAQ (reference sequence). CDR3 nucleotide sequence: TGTGCCAGCAGCTTAGCTAGCGGGAGATACAATGAGCAGTTCTTC. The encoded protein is CASSLASGRYNEQFF.

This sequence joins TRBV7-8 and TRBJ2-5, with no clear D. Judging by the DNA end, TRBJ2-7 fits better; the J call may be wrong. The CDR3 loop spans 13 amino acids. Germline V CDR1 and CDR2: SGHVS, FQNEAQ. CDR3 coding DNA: TGTGCCAGCAGCCTAACCGGGTTCCACGAGCAGTACTTC. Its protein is CASSLTGFHEQYF.

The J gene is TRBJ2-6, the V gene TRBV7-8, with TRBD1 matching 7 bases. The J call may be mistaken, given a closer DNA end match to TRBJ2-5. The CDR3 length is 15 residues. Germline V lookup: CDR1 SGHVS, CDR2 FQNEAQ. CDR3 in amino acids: CASSFDRAFAETQYF. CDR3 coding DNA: TGTGCCAGCAGCTTCGACAGGGCTTTTGCGGAGACCCAGTACTTC.